The 29 T cell receptor beta chains below come from one sample, sequenced in a study of blood T cell repertoires in COVID-19. The repertoire was sequenced with immunoSEQ multiplex PCR; TCRdb's copy has only in-frame clones and lacks some. The repertoire holds 180,000 or so clones, with just under 80% as singletons. The sequenced material came from peripheral blood. Receptor source: a woman older than 75 with active or convalescent COVID-19.

This chain links TRBV2 with TRBJ1-3; the match to TRBD1 covers 8 bases. With 3 bases clipped from V and 2 bases from J, the junction kept 0 bases outside the gene matches. CDR1 and CDR2 (germline): SNHLY, FYNNEI. CDR3 size: 14 residues. CDR3 DNA: TGTGCCAGCAGTGAGGACAGGGCTGGAAACACCATATATTTT. Its translation is CASSEDRAGNTIYF.

The chain links TRBV28 to TRBJ1-1; D might be TRBD1 (5 bases). Per the germline V gene, CDR1 is MDHEN and CDR2 is SYDVKM. Trimming removed 5 bases from V and 5 bases from J, with 9 bases in between. The CDR3 runs 12 residues. DNA of the CDR3: TGTGCCAGCAGTGTCCAGGGTACTGAAGCTTTCTTT. This sequence encodes CASSVQGTEAFF.

The chain couples TRBV28 to TRBJ1-2; 12 bases line up with TRBD1. The J segment lost 4 bases and the V segment lost 7 bases, leaving 13 bases of the junction unmatched. The CDR3 consists of 17 residues. Germline V lookup: CDR1 MDHEN, CDR2 SYDVKM. CDR3 sequence: CASITPGQGAGGYGYTF. The CDR3, as DNA: TGTGCCAGCATCACCCCGGGACAGGGGGCGGGGGGCTATGGCTACACCTTC.

This chain joins TRBV6-5 and TRBJ1-3; D possibly corresponds to TRBD1 (6 bases). The CDR3 extends over 16 amino acids. V was clipped by 0 bases and J by 4 bases, with 13 bases between them. CDR1 MNHEY and CDR2 SVGAGI come from the germline V gene. CDR3 DNA: TGTGCCAGCAGTTACTCGTATCCAGGGGCCGGAAACACCATATATTTT. Translation gives CASSYSYPGAGNTIYF.

The chain carries TRBV7-9 and TRBJ2-7; D unresolved. Germline V gene lookup returns CDR1 SEHNR and CDR2 FQNEAQ (reference sequence). Trimming took 1 base from V and 4 from J, leaving 5 bases between them. The CDR3 has 12 amino acids. The CDR3 loop reads CASSLGAYEQYF. CDR3 bases: TGTGCCAGCAGCTTAGGAGCATACGAGCAGTACTTC.

In this sample, this clone turned up a few times. The chain combines TRBV27 with TRBJ1-2; the match to TRBD1 covers 10 bases. V shed 4 bases and J 3 bases; nucleotides not matched to a gene: 11. The CDR3 is made up of 17 amino acids. In germline, CDR1 is MNHEY, CDR2 SMNVEV (reference sequence). In DNA, the CDR3 is TGTGCCAGCAGTTCTCGGACAGGGGGATGGACCTACTATGGCTACACCTTC. Translated, it gives CASSSRTGGWTYYGYTF.

The CDR3 DNA reads as TGTGCCAGCAGTTACTCGTACTTCGGGGGTCACGGGGAGCTGTTTTTT. It translates to CASSYSYFGGHGELFF. The V gene is TRBV6-5, the J gene TRBJ2-2; D possibly corresponds to TRBD2 (6 bases). Germline CDR1 reads MNHEY; CDR2 reads SVGAGI. The CDR3 extends over 16 amino acids. V dropped 0 bases and J dropped 7 bases, with 15 bases sitting between them.

The chain recombines TRBV7-6 with TRBJ2-1, with TRBD1 identical over 7 bases. CDR1 is SGHVS and CDR2 is FNYEAQ in the germline V gene. V gave up 4 bases and J gave up 3 bases; unmatched junction bases: 6. CDR3 length: 15 residues. CDR3 bases: TGTGCCAGCAGCTCGACAGGGAACCTCTACAATGAGCAGTTCTTC. Encoded protein: CASSSTGNLYNEQFF.

The V and J genes are TRBV4-2 and TRBJ1-4, with TRBD1 matching over 8 bases. CDR1 and CDR2 (germline): LGHNA, YNFKEQ. J was trimmed by 7 bases and V by 3 bases; bases with no gene match: 16. The CDR3 covers 18 residues. Here the CDR3 reads CASSQRGRGPGSGEKLFF. The CDR3 DNA reads as TGTGCCAGCAGCCAGCGGGGCAGGGGGCCTGGGAGTGGTGAAAAACTGTTTTTT.

This chain connects TRBV19 to TRBJ2-7; the D gene is possibly TRBD2 (6 bases). The germline V gene encodes CDR1 LNHDA and CDR2 SQIVND (reference sequence). V was shortened by 4 bases and J by 6 bases, with 19 bases between the two germline ends. The CDR3 length is 15 residues. CDR3 bases: TGTGCCAGTAGTACCAGCCCGGGGGACCAATCCGAGCAGTACTTC. As protein: CASSTSPGDQSEQYF. Full variable domain (remainder filled in from reference TRBV19 and TRBJ2-7): DGGITQSPKYLFRKEGQNVTLSCEQNLNHDAMYWYRQDPGQGLRLIYYSQIVNDFQKGDIAEGYSVSREKKESFPLTVTSAQKNPTAFYLCASSTSPGDQSEQYFGPGTRLTVT.

The J gene is TRBJ1-6, the V gene TRBV7-9, with 7 bases fitting TRBD1. Germline V gives CDR1 SEHNR, CDR2 FQNEAQ (reference sequence). Trimming cost V 1 base and J 9 bases; bases outside gene matches: 3. This CDR3 has 14 residues. CDR3 in amino acids: CASSLGRGSSPLHF. As DNA, the CDR3 is TGTGCCAGCAGCTTAGGCAGGGGGAGTTCACCCCTCCACTTT.

This clone was seen only a few times. This chain joins TRBV27 and TRBJ2-7; D is possibly TRBD2 (6 bases). Germline CDR1 MNHEY, CDR2 SMNVEV (reference sequence). The CDR3 is 14 residues long. Trimming removed 2 bases from V and 3 bases from J, with 11 bases in between. CDR3: CASSLIGGFYEQYF. In DNA form, the CDR3 reads TGTGCCAGCAGTTTAATCGGAGGGTTCTACGAGCAGTACTTC.

V gene TRBV2 combines with J gene TRBJ2-7; D ambiguous. The CDR3 is 14 residues long. The germline V gene encodes CDR1 SNHLY and CDR2 FYNNEI. V gave up 5 bases and J gave up 4 bases, with 15 bases separating them. The CDR3, as DNA: TGTGCCAGCAGTAGTGGGCAGGTCGATTACGAGCAGTACTTC. Protein: CASSSGQVDYEQYF. The variable domain in full, with the rest retrieved from reference TRBV2 and TRBJ2-7, is EPEVTQTPSHQVTQMGQEVILRCVPISNHLYFYWYRQILGQKVEFLVSFYNNEISEKSEIFDDQFSVERPDGSNFTLKIRSTKLEDSAMYFCASSSGQVDYEQYFGPGTRLTVT.

This chain connects TRBV5-1 to TRBJ2-5; 12 bases map to TRBD1. The V gene end was trimmed by 4 bases and the J gene end by 1 base; junction bases not matched to a gene: 17. The CDR3 has 20 amino acids. The germline CDR1 and CDR2 sequences are SGHRS and YFSETQ. In DNA, the CDR3 is TGCGCCAGCAGCGCTACCGGGACAGGGGGCAGCGGGTTCCTCCAAGAGACCCAGTACTTC. This gives the protein CASSATGTGGSGFLQETQYF. The full variable domain, rest sourced from reference TRBV5-1 and TRBJ2-5, is KAGVTQTPRYLIKTRGQQVTLSCSPISGHRSVSWYQQTPGQGLQFLFEYFSETQRNKGNFPGRFSGRQFSNSRSEMNVSTLELGDSALYLCASSATGTGGSGFLQETQYFGPGTRLLVL.

This clone was recorded a few times. The chain combines TRBV7-3 with TRBJ1-4, with 8 bases lining up with TRBD1. From germline, CDR1 is SGHTA and CDR2 FQGTGA. The J segment lost 3 bases and the V segment lost 2 bases, leaving 2 bases of the junction unmatched. The CDR3 runs to 15 residues. CDR3: CASSLQGAANEKLFF. CDR3 DNA sequence: TGTGCCAGCAGCTTACAGGGGGCGGCTAATGAAAAACTGTTTTTT.

The chain couples TRBV29-1 to TRBJ2-1; 10 positions agree with TRBD2. Germline loops: CDR1 SQVTM, CDR2 ANQGSEA. The CDR3 has 14 amino acids. After removal of 4 bases from V and 4 bases from J, the junction contained 4 bases not matched to a gene. CDR3 DNA sequence: TGCAGCGTTGGGTTAGCGGGGGGATACAATGAGCAGTTCTTC. It translates to CSVGLAGGYNEQFF.

This clone has a single count. The chain combines TRBV2 with TRBJ2-5; TRBD2 agrees at 10 bases. With V trimmed by 10 bases and J by 5 bases, 10 bases remained unmatched. CDR3 length: 14 amino acids. The V gene's germline CDR1 is SNHLY and CDR2 FYNNEI. The DNA of the CDR3 is TGTGCCAACAATAGCGGGGGGCCGGGGGAGACCCAGTACTTC. This encodes CANNSGGPGETQYF.

This clone was detected only a few times. This rearrangement joins TRBV23-1 to TRBJ1-1; 8 positions agree with TRBD1. TRBV23-1 is treated as an ORF (open reading frame) with a function not yet certain. Losses at the gene ends were 2 bases for V and 5 bases for J; bases not matched to a gene: 13. This CDR3 spans 17 amino acids. The DNA of the CDR3 is TGCGCCAGCAGTCAAGACCCGGGACAGGAGGTTAATACTGAAGCTTTCTTT. As protein: CASSQDPGQEVNTEAFF.

This clone has more than one count but fewer than ten. This rearrangement joins TRBV28 to TRBJ2-5; 9 bases match TRBD1. V lost 2 bases and J lost 5; bases outside the gene matches: 9. Germline V gene data show CDR1 as MDHEN and CDR2 as SYDVKM. The CDR3 extends over 16 amino acids. CDR3 region: CASSLNTGGSGETQYF. Written as DNA, the CDR3 is TGTGCCAGCAGTTTAAATACAGGGGGCTCGGGGGAGACCCAGTACTTC.

The gene calls are TRBV6-6 and TRBJ2-1; D call uncertain. Germline CDR1 MNHNY, CDR2 SVGAGI (reference sequence). This CDR3 has 14 residues. V shed 2 bases and J shed 1 base, with 6 bases lying between them. CDR3 region: CASSYAHSYNEQFF. The DNA for the CDR3 is TGTGCCAGCAGTTACGCGCATTCCTACAATGAGCAGTTCTTC.

Here the CDR3 DNA reads TGTGCCAGCAGTTTACTGACAGGGGGCACTGAAGCTTTCTTT. It specifies CASSLLTGGTEAFF. The chain combines TRBV28 with TRBJ1-1, with 9 bases lining up with TRBD1. V shed 2 bases and J 4 bases; nucleotides not matched to a gene: 2. Germline CDR1 reads MDHEN; CDR2 reads SYDVKM. The CDR3 consists of 14 residues.

The chain carries TRBV28 and TRBJ1-2; maybe TRBD1 (5 bases). The germline V gene has CDR1 MDHEN and CDR2 SYDVKM. V was shortened by 3 bases and J by 3 bases, with 11 bases between the two germline ends. The CDR3 contains 14 residues. Here the CDR3 reads CASSFAWGDYGYTF. The CDR3 DNA follows: TGTGCCAGCAGTTTTGCGTGGGGGGACTATGGCTACACCTTC.

The rearrangement uses TRBV12-3 or TRBV12-4 and TRBJ2-2, with a possible D match to TRBD2 (5 bases). The V and J ends lost 3 bases and 4 bases respectively, with 6 bases between them. The length of the CDR3 is 13 residues. The CDR3 DNA follows: TGTGCCAGCAGTTTGAGGGTCACCGGGGAGCTGTTTTTT. Its protein is CASSLRVTGELFF.

This chain joins TRBV6-1 and TRBJ2-2; TRBD2 aligns across 7 bases. Germline V gene lookup returns CDR1 MNHNS and CDR2 SASEGT. This CDR3 contains 15 residues. Trimming at V came to 1 base and at J to 6 bases, leaving 5 bases not matched to a gene. CDR3 DNA sequence: TGTGCCAGCAGTGAAGTTGGGCTAGCGGCCGGGGAGCTGTTTTTT. Amino acids: CASSEVGLAAGELFF.

The chain has TRBV6-2 or TRBV6-3 and TRBJ2-1; TRBD2 matches 9 bases. V shed 2 bases and J 10 bases; nucleotides not matched to a gene: 12. The CDR3 loop spans 16 amino acids. Germline values: CDR1 MNHEY, CDR2 SVGEGT. This chain's CDR3 is CASSYIIAGARQEQFF. As DNA, the CDR3 is TGTGCCAGCAGTTACATAATAGCGGGGGCCCGGCAGGAGCAGTTCTTC.

The V gene is TRBV4-2, the J gene TRBJ2-1; D unclear. Germline values: CDR1 LGHNA, CDR2 YNFKEQ. The CDR3 contains 14 residues. V was clipped by 3 bases and J by 12 bases, with 18 bases between them. The CDR3 coding sequence is TGTGCCAGCAGCCAGGAGTCCCCCTCGGCTGGGCAGTTCTTC. This translates into CASSQESPSAGQFF.

The rearrangement uses TRBV28 and TRBJ2-7; D perhaps matches TRBD1 (5 bases). Germline V gene data show CDR1 as MDHEN and CDR2 as SYDVKM. This CDR3 comprises 16 residues. Trimming took 5 bases from V and 2 from J, leaving 19 bases between them. CDR3 in DNA: TGTGCCAGCAGTCCGCCGGTGGGTCAGGGTGCCTACGAGCAGTACTTC. Amino acids: CASSPPVGQGAYEQYF.

This clone was seen ten or more times. This rearrangement joins TRBV5-1 to TRBJ2-2; perhaps TRBD2 as D (5 bases). Trimming took 2 bases from V and 5 from J, leaving 7 bases between them. This CDR3 spans 13 amino acids. Germline V gene lookup returns CDR1 SGHRS and CDR2 YFSETQ. CDR3 loop: CASSLAATGELFF. DNA of the CDR3: TGCGCCAGCAGCTTAGCGGCTACCGGGGAGCTGTTTTTT.

The CDR3 DNA reads as TGCGCCAGCAGTGATGAGGTCAGGGGTCAGCCCCAGCATTTT. Translation gives CASSDEVRGQPQHF. J is TRBJ1-5 and V is TRBV10-2; D is perhaps TRBD1 (6 bases). The CDR3 totals 14 residues. The germline V and J ends were trimmed by 3 bases and 6 bases, with 12 bases remaining between them. Germline-derived CDR1 and CDR2 are WSHSY and SAAADI.